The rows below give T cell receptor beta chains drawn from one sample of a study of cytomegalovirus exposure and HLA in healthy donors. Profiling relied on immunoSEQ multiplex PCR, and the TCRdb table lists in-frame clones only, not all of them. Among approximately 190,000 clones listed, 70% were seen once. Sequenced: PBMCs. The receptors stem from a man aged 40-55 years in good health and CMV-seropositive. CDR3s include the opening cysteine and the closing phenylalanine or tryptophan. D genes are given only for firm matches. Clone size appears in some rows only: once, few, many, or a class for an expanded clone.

CDR3nt: TGTGCCAGCAGCTTACCCTTCGTTCGGACAGGGAATGATGAGCAGTTCTTC
CDR3aa: CASSLPFVRTGNDEQFF
j_gene: TRBJ2-1
v_gene: TRBV7-2
abundance: NA
d_gene: TRBD1

CDR3nt: TGTGCCAGCAGCCTCGGGACAGGTGATGAGCAGTTCTTC
CDR3aa: CASSLGTGDEQFF
j_gene: TRBJ2-1
v_gene: TRBV9
abundance: NA
d_gene: TRBD1

CDR3nt: TGTGCCATCAGTGGACTAGCGGGGAACACCGGGGAGCTGTTTTTT
CDR3aa: CAISGLAGNTGELFF
j_gene: TRBJ2-2
v_gene: TRBV10-3
abundance: NA
d_gene: TRBD2

CDR3nt: TGTGCCATCAGTGAGCGCGGGCTCGGGGCCCAGTACTTC
CDR3aa: CAISERGLGAQYF
j_gene: TRBJ2-5
v_gene: TRBV10-3
abundance: NA
d_gene: NA

CDR3nt: TGTGCCACCAGCAGAGAGGGACAGTATATCACTGAAGCTTTCTTT
CDR3aa: CATSREGQYITEAFF
j_gene: TRBJ1-1
v_gene: TRBV15
abundance: few
d_gene: TRBD1

CDR3nt: TGTGCCAGCAGCGTAGGGACTAGCGGCTACGAGCAGTACTTC
CDR3aa: CASSVGTSGYEQYF
j_gene: TRBJ2-7
v_gene: TRBV9
abundance: NA
d_gene: TRBD2

CDR3nt: TGTGCCAGCAGCCCTGAGGGTTGGAATGGCTACACCTTC
CDR3aa: CASSPEGWNGYTF
j_gene: TRBJ1-2
v_gene: TRBV14
abundance: NA
d_gene: NA

CDR3nt: TGTGCCAGCAGCCCACCGCAGGGTTATAATTCACCCCTCCACTTT
CDR3aa: CASSPPQGYNSPLHF
j_gene: TRBJ1-6
v_gene: TRBV7-9
abundance: NA
d_gene: NA

CDR3nt: TGTGCCAGCAGCGTAGCGGTCGGGGTTAGCTACGAGCAGTACTTC
CDR3aa: CASSVAVGVSYEQYF
j_gene: TRBJ2-7
v_gene: TRBV9
abundance: NA
d_gene: NA

CDR3nt: TGTGCCAGCAGCCCGGAGTCGGAGACCCAGTACTTC
CDR3aa: CASSPESETQYF
j_gene: TRBJ2-5
v_gene: TRBV5-4
abundance: NA
d_gene: NA

CDR3nt: TGTGCCACCAGCAGAACTCTCGGACTAGCGGGTGAGCAGTTCTTC
CDR3aa: CATSRTLGLAGEQFF
j_gene: TRBJ2-1
v_gene: TRBV15
abundance: NA
d_gene: TRBD2

CDR3nt: TGTGCCAGCAGTGACTCGAGGAGATTCTACGAGCAGTACTTC
CDR3aa: CASSDSRRFYEQYF
j_gene: TRBJ2-7
v_gene: TRBV6-4
abundance: NA
d_gene: NA

CDR3nt: TGTGCCAGCAGTGGTTCAGGGGGCAATGAGCAGTTCTTC
CDR3aa: CASSGSGGNEQFF
j_gene: TRBJ2-1
v_gene: TRBV6-1
abundance: NA
d_gene: TRBD1

CDR3nt: TGCGCCAGCAGCTTGGAGGGCAGGGTGGGGCAGACCCAGTACTTC
CDR3aa: CASSLEGRVGQTQYF
j_gene: TRBJ2-5
v_gene: TRBV5-1
abundance: few
d_gene: NA

CDR3nt: TGTGCCAGCAGGATGACAGGGGGATTAGGACAGCCCCAGCATTTT
CDR3aa: CASRMTGGLGQPQHF
j_gene: TRBJ1-5
v_gene: TRBV6-5
abundance: NA
d_gene: TRBD1

CDR3nt: TGTGCCAGCAGCGAAGGGCTCTCCTACGAGCAGTACTTC
CDR3aa: CASSEGLSYEQYF
j_gene: TRBJ2-7
v_gene: TRBV6-1
abundance: NA
d_gene: NA

CDR3nt: TGTGCCAGCGATCCAGCGGGGGAGGGAGTTGAGCAGTTCTTC
CDR3aa: CASDPAGEGVEQFF
j_gene: TRBJ2-1
v_gene: TRBV6-5
abundance: once
d_gene: TRBD2

CDR3nt: TGTGCCAGCAGTGAAAGCGGGACAGGGCGCTTTGAGCAGTACTTC
CDR3aa: CASSESGTGRFEQYF
j_gene: TRBJ2-7
v_gene: TRBV6-1
abundance: NA
d_gene: TRBD1

CDR3nt: TGTGCCAGCAGTGAATTCCAGGGGGCTCCATCCTACGAGCAGTACTTC
CDR3aa: CASSEFQGAPSYEQYF
j_gene: TRBJ2-7
v_gene: TRBV25-1
abundance: NA
d_gene: TRBD1

CDR3nt: TGTGCCAGTAGTATCACAGGGGGCCCCGAGACCCAGTACTTC
CDR3aa: CASSITGGPETQYF
j_gene: TRBJ2-5
v_gene: TRBV19
abundance: few
d_gene: TRBD1

CDR3nt: TGTGCCAGCTCACCACAAGTGAATGACGGGACAGGCTACAATGAGCAGTTCTTC
CDR3aa: CASSPQVNDGTGYNEQFF
j_gene: TRBJ2-1
v_gene: TRBV18
abundance: NA
d_gene: TRBD1

CDR3nt: TGCAGCGTTCGGACAGGGAGGTACGAGCAGTACTTC
CDR3aa: CSVRTGRYEQYF
j_gene: TRBJ2-7
v_gene: TRBV29-1
abundance: few
d_gene: TRBD1

CDR3nt: TGCGCCAGCAGCCAAATACAGGGAGAGGCCGGGGAGCTGTTTTTT
CDR3aa: CASSQIQGEAGELFF
j_gene: TRBJ2-2
v_gene: TRBV4-1
abundance: NA
d_gene: NA

CDR3nt: TGTGCCAGCACCAGGGGGGGGACAGGGTCGGCAGATACGCAGTATTTT
CDR3aa: CASTRGGTGSADTQYF
j_gene: TRBJ2-3
v_gene: TRBV9
abundance: few
d_gene: TRBD1

CDR3nt: TGTGCCAGCAGTGGTGACAGGGGGCTTAGTAGGGTTTCACCCCTCCACTTT
CDR3aa: CASSGDRGLSRVSPLHF
j_gene: TRBJ1-6
v_gene: TRBV6-1
abundance: NA
d_gene: TRBD1

CDR3nt: TGTGCCACCAGCAGAGCGGGGGGATTGAACACTGAAGCTTTCTTT
CDR3aa: CATSRAGGLNTEAFF
j_gene: TRBJ1-1
v_gene: TRBV15
abundance: NA
d_gene: NA

CDR3nt: TGCGCCAGCAGGAAGAGCGAGTGGGGAGCCGATACGCAGTATTTT
CDR3aa: CASRKSEWGADTQYF
j_gene: TRBJ2-3
v_gene: TRBV5-1
abundance: once
d_gene: NA

CDR3nt: TGTGCCACTCCCCTACAAGTAGCGGGGGGACCCACAGATACGCAGTATTTT
CDR3aa: CATPLQVAGGPTDTQYF
j_gene: TRBJ2-3
v_gene: TRBV7-3
abundance: NA
d_gene: TRBD2

CDR3nt: TGTGCCAGCAGTTTGGTCGAGGGAGGCAATGAAAAACTGTTTTTT
CDR3aa: CASSLVEGGNEKLFF
j_gene: TRBJ1-4
v_gene: TRBV28
abundance: NA
d_gene: NA

CDR3nt: TGTGCCAGCAGTACCGGTGGCTACACCTTC
CDR3aa: CASSTGGYTF
j_gene: TRBJ1-2
v_gene: TRBV2
abundance: NA
d_gene: NA

CDR3nt: TGTGCCACCAGCAGAGATAAGTCTGGGGCCCACTATGGCTACACCTTC
CDR3aa: CATSRDKSGAHYGYTF
j_gene: TRBJ1-2
v_gene: TRBV15
abundance: NA
d_gene: NA

CDR3nt: TGTGCCAGCAGCTTGGGGTTGCGGGGCGCCGCAGATACGCAGTATTTT
CDR3aa: CASSLGLRGAADTQYF
j_gene: TRBJ2-3
v_gene: TRBV5-6
abundance: NA
d_gene: NA

CDR3nt: TGTGCCAGCAGCCCGACAGGGGGAACTTCACCCCTCCACTTT
CDR3aa: CASSPTGGTSPLHF
j_gene: TRBJ1-6
v_gene: TRBV7-2
abundance: NA
d_gene: TRBD1

CDR3nt: TGTGCCAGCAGGGCAGGGGGCGCGGATCAGCCCCAGCATTTT
CDR3aa: CASRAGGADQPQHF
j_gene: TRBJ1-5
v_gene: TRBV6-1
abundance: NA
d_gene: TRBD1

CDR3nt: TGCGCCAGCAGCCAAGACAGGGGGCAAGGCGGGGAGCTGTTTTTT
CDR3aa: CASSQDRGQGGELFF
j_gene: TRBJ2-2
v_gene: TRBV4-1
abundance: few
d_gene: TRBD1

CDR3nt: TGTGCCAGCAGATCGGGATTAGAGACCCAGTACTTC
CDR3aa: CASRSGLETQYF
j_gene: TRBJ2-5
v_gene: TRBV6-5
abundance: NA
d_gene: NA

CDR3nt: TGTGCCAGCAGTTTGGGCAGGGGCCAAAGAAACGAGCAGTACTTC
CDR3aa: CASSLGRGQRNEQYF
j_gene: TRBJ2-7
v_gene: TRBV28
abundance: NA
d_gene: NA

CDR3nt: TGTGCCAGCAGCTCAGCGGGGACTCAAGAGACCCAGTACTTC
CDR3aa: CASSSAGTQETQYF
j_gene: TRBJ2-5
v_gene: TRBV5-4
abundance: NA
d_gene: TRBD2

CDR3nt: TGTGCCAGCAGCTCTCCTCCCCGGGAGACCCAGTACTTC
CDR3aa: CASSSPPRETQYF
j_gene: TRBJ2-5
v_gene: TRBV5-4
abundance: NA
d_gene: NA

CDR3nt: TGTGCCAGCAGTGAAGCCTCCGGGACAGGGGGCGTGAACACTGAAGCTTTCTTT
CDR3aa: CASSEASGTGGVNTEAFF
j_gene: TRBJ1-1
v_gene: TRBV2
abundance: NA
d_gene: TRBD1